The 20 T cell receptor beta chains given below trace back to one sample, sequenced in a study of graft-versus-host responses after intestinal transplantation. This table comes from immunoSEQ multiplex PCR, and its TCRdb copy is limited to in-frame clones, with some not included. Altogether tens of thousands of clones are present, 91% being singletons, with the ten largest covering more than 0.4%. No cognate antigen is known for these TCRs. The source was unstimulated CD8+ T cells sorted from spleen or lymph node cells, collected before intestinal transplant. The receptors were sampled from a human donor who received an intestinal transplant.

This chain uses TRBV11-2 with TRBJ2-5, with 7 bases identical to TRBD2. Germline loops: CDR1 SGHAT, CDR2 FQNNGV. The CDR3 contains 16 residues. Trimming removed 4 bases from V and 4 bases from J; junction bases left unmatched: 12. CDR3 sequence (DNA): TGTGCCAGCAGCTCCCCTTGGGGGAGGGGAAGAGAGACCCAGTACTTC. Its translation: CASSSPWGRGRETQYF. The entire variable domain, with the rest obtained from reference TRBV11-2 and TRBJ2-5, is as follows: EAGVAQSPRYKIIEKRQSVAFWCNPISGHATLYWYQQILGQGPKLLIQFQNNGVVDDSQLPKDRFSAERLKGVDSTLKIQPAKLEDSAVYLCASSSPWGRGRETQYFGPGTRLLVL.

The J gene is TRBJ2-5, the V gene TRBV27, with 11 bases identical to TRBD2. The V and J ends lost 2 bases and 5 bases, in that order; junction bases with no gene match: 4. Germline assignment: CDR1 MNHEY and CDR2 SMNVEV (reference sequence). The CDR3 totals 15 residues. The CDR3 sequence is CASSLIAGGLETQYF. In DNA form, the CDR3 reads TGTGCCAGCAGTTTAATAGCGGGGGGGCTGGAGACCCAGTACTTC.

This rearrangement joins TRBV28 to TRBJ2-3; D call uncertain. This CDR3 is 14 amino acids long. The germline V and J ends were trimmed by 2 bases and 0 bases, with 6 bases remaining between them. Germline-derived CDR1 and CDR2 are MDHEN and SYDVKM. The CDR3 sequence is CASSLGQSTDTQYF. CDR3 in DNA: TGTGCCAGCAGTTTAGGTCAGAGCACAGATACGCAGTATTTT.

V gene TRBV10-3 combines with J gene TRBJ1-5, with TRBD1 as a possible D gene (5 bases). CDR1 ENHRY and CDR2 SYGVKD come from the germline V gene. V was trimmed by 0 bases and J by 5 bases, leaving 11 bases between them. This CDR3 spans 15 amino acids. The CDR3 DNA sequence: TGTGCCATCAGTGAGTCGTCAGGGTTGGATCAGCCCCAGCATTTT. This gives the protein CAISESSGLDQPQHF.

The rearrangement links TRBV15 to TRBJ2-3; 7 bases map to TRBD1. Trimming at V came to 0 bases and at J to 1 base, leaving 4 bases not matched to a gene. From germline, CDR1 is LNHNV and CDR2 YYDKDF (reference sequence). CDR3 size: 16 residues. The chain's CDR3 is CATSRERGLRTDTQYF. CDR3 bases: TGTGCCACCAGCAGAGAGAGGGGGCTACGCACAGATACGCAGTATTTT.

This rearrangement joins TRBV4-1 to TRBJ2-7, with TRBD2 identical over 10 bases. Germline CDR1 reads MGHRA; CDR2 reads YSYEKL. The CDR3 sequence is 14 residues long. V dropped 4 bases and J dropped 2; count of bases not matched to a gene: 2. The CDR3 region is CASSPLAGPYEQYF. The CDR3 DNA is TGCGCCAGCAGCCCACTAGCGGGGCCCTACGAGCAGTACTTC.

This sequence joins TRBV4-1 and TRBJ1-1, with 9 bases aligning to TRBD1. The J segment lost 9 bases and the V segment lost 3 bases, leaving 8 bases of the junction unmatched. From germline, CDR1 is MGHRA and CDR2 YSYEKL. The CDR3 contains 14 residues. The CDR3 region is CASSHRDRGSQAFF. The CDR3 coding sequence is TGCGCCAGCAGCCACCGCGACAGGGGGTCCCAAGCTTTCTTT.

The J gene is TRBJ2-7, the V gene TRBV6-5; TRBD1 matches 10 bases. The CDR3 sequence is 15 residues long. Trimming removed 5 bases from V and 7 bases from J; junction bases left unmatched: 11. The germline gives CDR1 MNHEY, CDR2 SVGAGI. The CDR3 DNA reads TGTGCCAGCAGTACCCGACAGGGGGCTTACGGAGAGCAGTACTTC. Translation gives CASSTRQGAYGEQYF.

The gene calls are TRBV30 and TRBJ2-5; D may be TRBD2 (6 bases). The CDR3 sequence is 14 residues long. Germline lookup yields CDR1 GTSNPN and CDR2 SVGIG (reference sequence). Trimming removed 0 bases at V and 5 bases at J, with 13 bases between. CDR3 loop: CAWSVGAGWETQYF. CDR3 bases: TGTGCCTGGAGTGTCGGCGCGGGGTGGGAGACCCAGTACTTC.

This chain links TRBV7-8 with TRBJ2-7; 9 nucleotides line up with TRBD1. The CDR3 has 16 amino acids. Losses at the gene ends were 6 bases for V and 4 bases for J; bases not matched to a gene: 13. Germline CDR1 SGHVS, CDR2 FQNEAQ. CDR3 nucleotides: TGTGCCAGCAGTTGGGGTGGGGACAGGGCGATGTACGAGCAGTACTTC. It is translated as CASSWGGDRAMYEQYF.

The J gene is TRBJ1-1, the V gene TRBV6-1; D might be TRBD1 (5 bases). Trimming removed 5 bases from V and 1 base from J, with 8 bases in between. Looked up from germline, CDR1 is MNHNS and CDR2 is SASEGT. The CDR3 length is 13 residues. The DNA for the CDR3 is TGTGCCAGCAGTATGCAGGGGAACACTGAAGCTTTCTTT. Its protein is CASSMQGNTEAFF.

This chain connects TRBV10-2 to TRBJ2-7; 12 bases are shared with TRBD2. CDR1 and CDR2 (germline): WSHSY, SAAADI. The CDR3 has 14 amino acids. The trim removed 6 bases at V and 7 bases at J, leaving 7 bases unmatched. The CDR3 DNA follows: TGCGCCAGCAGCCCGCCCGGGACTAGCGGGGAGCAGTACTTC. This translates into CASSPPGTSGEQYF.

The CDR3 is CASSPQGKGDYNEQFF. The CDR3 DNA follows: TGTGCCAGCAGCCCCCAGGGGAAAGGGGACTACAATGAGCAGTTCTTC. The rearrangement links TRBV7-3 to TRBJ2-1; the D gene is possibly TRBD1 (6 bases). Trimming took off 5 bases at V and 3 bases at J, with 17 bases between the two ends. Germline V gene data show CDR1 as SGHTA and CDR2 as FQGTGA. CDR3 length: 16 amino acids.

The chain has TRBV30 and TRBJ2-7; possibly TRBD2 for D (5 bases). This CDR3 has 12 residues. Germline V CDR1 and CDR2: GTSNPN, SVGIG (reference sequence). The V and J ends lost 0 bases and 5 bases respectively, with 8 bases between them. In DNA, the CDR3 is TGTGCCTGGAGTGTACAGAGGGACGAGCAGTACTTC. It specifies CAWSVQRDEQYF. The variable domain in full, completed from reference TRBV30 and TRBJ2-7, reads SQTIHQWPATLVQPVGSPLSLECTVEGTSNPNLYWYRQAAGRGLQLLFYSVGIGQISSEVPQNLSASRPQDRQFILSSKKLLLSDSGFYLCAWSVQRDEQYFGPGTRLTVT.

J is TRBJ2-7 and V is TRBV11-2, with D possibly matching TRBD1 (5 bases). Trimming took off 2 bases at V and 6 bases at J, with 11 bases between the two ends. CDR3 length: 13 residues. Per the germline V gene, CDR1 is SGHAT and CDR2 is FQNNGV. In DNA form, the CDR3 reads TGTGCCAGCAGCTTAACAGGCGATCCCGAGCAGTACTTC. Its protein product is CASSLTGDPEQYF.

This chain joins TRBV28 and TRBJ2-1, with 7 bases that match TRBD1. The CDR3 runs to 12 residues. Germline V CDR1 and CDR2: MDHEN, SYDVKM. V gave up 6 bases and J gave up 8 bases; unmatched junction bases: 4. CDR3 region: CASRTGDYEQFF. In DNA, the CDR3 is TGTGCCAGCAGAACAGGGGATTATGAGCAGTTCTTC.

This clone was seen a handful of times. V is TRBV2 and J is TRBJ2-1; tentative D call: TRBD2 (6 bases). The germline gives CDR1 SNHLY, CDR2 FYNNEI. Trimming pared 3 bases from V and 0 bases from J, leaving 6 bases between. This CDR3 has 14 amino acids. The CDR3 spells CASSDGSSYNEQFF. In DNA form, the CDR3 reads TGTGCCAGCAGTGACGGGAGCTCCTACAATGAGCAGTTCTTC. Combining the CDR3 with reference TRBV2 and TRBJ2-1 gives the whole variable domain EPEVTQTPSHQVTQMGQEVILRCVPISNHLYFYWYRQILGQKVEFLVSFYNNEISEKSEIFDDQFSVERPDGSNFTLKIRSTKLEDSAMYFCASSDGSSYNEQFFGPGTRLTVL.

The CDR3 reads CASSLAGINIQYF. CDR3 DNA sequence: TGTGCCAGCAGCTTAGCCGGGATTAACATTCAGTACTTC. This rearrangement joins TRBV7-9 to TRBJ2-4; TRBD2 is a possible D gene (5 bases). The germline CDR1 and CDR2 sequences are SEHNR and FQNEAQ (reference sequence). The CDR3 has 13 residues. The V end lost 0 bases, the J end lost 7 bases, and 7 bases lay between the germline ends.

The V and J genes are TRBV5-4 and TRBJ2-7; D is perhaps TRBD1 (6 bases). Between the trimmed V and J ends, which lost 4 bases and 3 bases, there was a span of 17 bases. The CDR3 sequence is 15 residues long. The germline V gene has CDR1 SGHNT and CDR2 YYREEE (reference sequence). The DNA for the CDR3 is TGTGCCAGCAGCCCCGCCCCGGGACAAAGCTACGAGCAGTACTTC. This translates into CASSPAPGQSYEQYF.

The CDR3 loop reads CAWREGTVYEQYF. The DNA for the CDR3 is TGTGCCTGGAGGGAAGGGACAGTCTACGAGCAGTACTTC. The chain employs TRBV30 and TRBJ2-7; 7 positions agree with TRBD1. The CDR3 sequence is 13 residues long. Trimming cost V 3 bases and J 3 bases; bases outside gene matches: 5. Germline CDR1 GTSNPN, CDR2 SVGIG (reference sequence). Looking up the rest from reference TRBV30 and TRBJ2-7 gives the full variable domain: SQTIHQWPATLVQPVGSPLSLECTVEGTSNPNLYWYRQAAGRGLQLLFYSVGIGQISSEVPQNLSASRPQDRQFILSSKKLLLSDSGFYLCAWREGTVYEQYFGPGTRLTVT.